This T cell receptor (beta chain) was captured by sequencing in a study of OX40 agonist ivuxolimab in advanced cancers. Study in general: In this trial design, patients received ivuxolimab intravenously at 0.01 to 10 mg/kg every 2 weeks. Past anti-PD-1, anti-PD-L1 or anti-CTLA-4 therapy was accepted, and 40% had received some.

The repertoire was sequenced with immunoSEQ multiplex PCR; TCRdb's copy has only in-frame clones and lacks some. The table has 15,000 or so clones, approximately 75% seen once. The V gene end was trimmed by 4 bases and the J gene end by 6 bases; junction bases not matched to a gene: 6. The CDR3 contains 14 residues. Germline V gives CDR1 MNHEY, CDR2 SMNVEV (reference sequence). At baseline, cycle 4 day 1, and cycle 7 day 1, blood was sampled. Comments on this clone: The antigen is undetermined.

General study points: Expanded clones were, on average, more numerous in CD8+ T cells than in CD4+.

The chain has TRBV27 and TRBJ1-5; 7 bases align to TRBD1. The sequences come from CD4+ or CD8+ T cells sorted from blood, collected in a trial of the OX40 agonist ivuxolimab. The TCR sequence derives from an adult with an advanced solid tumor such as melanoma, head and neck, liver or kidney cancer. The CDR3: CASSWSGGGQPQHF. The CDR3, as DNA: TGTGCCAGCAGTTGGTCAGGGGGGGGTCAGCCCCAGCATTTT.